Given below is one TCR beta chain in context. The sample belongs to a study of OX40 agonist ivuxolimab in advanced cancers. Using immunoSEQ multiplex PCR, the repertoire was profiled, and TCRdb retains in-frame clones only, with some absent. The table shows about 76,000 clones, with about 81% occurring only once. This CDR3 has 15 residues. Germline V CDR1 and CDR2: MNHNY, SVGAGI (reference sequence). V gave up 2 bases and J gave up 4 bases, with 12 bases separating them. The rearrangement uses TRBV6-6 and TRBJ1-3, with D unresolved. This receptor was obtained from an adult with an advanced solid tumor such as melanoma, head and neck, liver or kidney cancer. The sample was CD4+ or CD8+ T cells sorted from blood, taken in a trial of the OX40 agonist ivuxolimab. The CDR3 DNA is TGTGCCAGCAGTTACATGGGCAGAGGCGGAAACACCATATATTTT. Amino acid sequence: CASSYMGRGGNTIYF.